One sample yielded the 29 T cell receptor beta chains listed below, sequenced in a study of blood T cell repertoires in COVID-19. This table comes from immunoSEQ multiplex PCR, and its TCRdb copy is limited to in-frame clones, with some not included. The table lists 140,000 or so clones, roughly three quarters of them singletons, with around 4% in the top ten. The sample consisted of peripheral blood. Source of these receptors: a man aged 55 to 69 with acute or convalescent COVID-19.

The chain recombines TRBV18 with TRBJ2-1; D remains unclear. CDR1 is KGHSH, CDR2 LQKENI, per germline. Trimming removed 0 bases from V and 9 bases from J, with 6 bases in between. This CDR3 has 12 residues. This chain's CDR3 is CASSPPFGEQFF. For the CDR3, the DNA is TGTGCCAGCTCACCACCGTTCGGTGAGCAGTTCTTC.

The chain has TRBV27 and TRBJ1-1, with D possibly matching TRBD1 (5 bases). CDR3 length: 14 amino acids. CDR1 is MNHEY, CDR2 SMNVEV, per germline (reference sequence). Trimming stripped 5 bases from V and 1 base from J, with 11 bases between. In DNA, the CDR3 is TGTGCCAGCAGTCACTTAGACAGGAACACTGAAGCTTTCTTT. This gives the protein CASSHLDRNTEAFF.

As for this clone: The sample has other DNA sequences that encode this CDR3 too. The V call is TRBV19, the J call TRBJ2-5; 7 nucleotides line up with TRBD1. The V gene's germline CDR1 is LNHDA and CDR2 SQIVND (reference sequence). V gave up 2 bases and J gave up 5 bases; unmatched junction bases: 2. This CDR3 region has 13 residues. The CDR3 reads CASSIRQGETQYF. DNA for the CDR3: TGTGCCAGTAGTATACGACAGGGTGAGACCCAGTACTTC.

The chain is built from TRBV24-1 and TRBJ2-7, with TRBD1 as a possible D gene (6 bases). This CDR3 is 12 amino acids long. With 9 bases removed from V and 6 bases from J, the gap between germline ends came to 14 bases. Per the germline V gene, CDR1 is KGHDR and CDR2 is SFDVKD. The CDR3 is CATSSQGSEQYF. The DNA of the CDR3 is TGTGCCACCTCATCACAGGGCTCCGAGCAGTACTTC.

This sequence joins TRBV4-2 and TRBJ2-1; 7 bases are shared with TRBD1. V lost 0 bases, J lost 4 bases, and 9 bases stayed unmatched. The CDR3 loop spans 17 amino acids. CDR1 is LGHNA, CDR2 YNFKEQ, per germline. CDR3 in DNA: TGTGCCAGCAGCCAAGATCGTGGCAGGGGGTTGTACAATGAGCAGTTCTTC. This translates into CASSQDRGRGLYNEQFF.

This clone appeared once. This CDR3 is CASTLQGLGTEAFF. The CDR3 DNA reads TGTGCCAGCACCTTACAGGGATTGGGCACTGAAGCTTTCTTT. The chain combines TRBV28 with TRBJ1-1, with a tentative D call TRBD1 (6 bases). The germline gives CDR1 MDHEN, CDR2 SYDVKM. The CDR3 runs to 14 residues. V was trimmed by 7 bases and J by 4 bases, leaving 16 bases between them.

The rearrangement joins TRBV7-7 to TRBJ1-4, with a tentative D call TRBD1 (5 bases). Looked up from germline, CDR1 is SSHAT and CDR2 is FNYEAQ (reference sequence). V was clipped by 2 bases and J by 5 bases, with 12 bases between them. The CDR3 totals 15 residues. CDR3 loop: CASSLQAGPNEKLFF. The DNA of the CDR3 is TGTGCCAGCAGCTTACAGGCAGGGCCAAATGAAAAACTGTTTTTT.

This clone was seen a single time. The chain links TRBV18 to TRBJ2-3; D may be TRBD2 (6 bases). CDR1 and CDR2 (germline): KGHSH, LQKENI. Trimming pared 4 bases from V and 1 base from J, leaving 12 bases between. This CDR3 has 15 residues. The CDR3 reads CASSQSRGRTDTQYF. Written as DNA, the CDR3 is TGTGCCAGCTCACAGTCGCGGGGCCGCACAGATACGCAGTATTTT.

This clone was counted only a few times. The rearrangement links TRBV19 to TRBJ1-2, with TRBD1 as a possible D gene (5 bases). The CDR3 is 12 amino acids. Germline CDR1 LNHDA, CDR2 SQIVND (reference sequence). V gave up 7 bases and J gave up 6 bases, with 12 bases separating them. The CDR3 region is CASTGAGDGYTF. The CDR3 nucleotides are TGTGCCAGTACCGGAGCGGGGGATGGCTACACCTTC.

The chain links TRBV15 to TRBJ2-7; tentative D call: TRBD1 (6 bases). There are 16 residues in the CDR3. Trimming removed 6 bases from V and 0 bases from J, with 18 bases in between. Germline CDR1 and CDR2: LNHNV and YYDKDF (reference sequence). The CDR3 nucleotides are TGTGCCACCAGTGGACAGCCCTATTTCAGCTCCTACGAGCAGTACTTC. This encodes CATSGQPYFSSYEQYF.

This clone was counted only a few times. This sequence joins TRBV3-1 (or the pseudogene TRBV3-2) and TRBJ2-5; tentative D call: TRBD1 (5 bases). V was shortened by 1 base and J by 2 bases, with 14 bases between the two germline ends. The CDR3 contains 16 residues. Germline CDR1 reads LGHDT; CDR2 reads YNNKEL (reference sequence). As DNA, the CDR3 is TGTGCCAGCAGCCAAGGTTGGGGCTCCAGGCAAGAGACCCAGTACTTC. Its protein is CASSQGWGSRQETQYF.

V is TRBV19 and J is TRBJ2-7, with TRBD2 identical over 14 bases. The CDR3 consists of 15 residues. Germline V CDR1 and CDR2: LNHDA, SQIVND (reference sequence). Germline trimming cut 5 bases from V and 7 bases from J; bases unmatched to any gene: 7. The chain's CDR3 is CASSGGTSGRREQYF. CDR3 coding DNA: TGTGCCAGTAGTGGGGGGACTAGCGGGAGAAGGGAGCAGTACTTC.

This rearrangement joins TRBV10-1 to TRBJ2-7, with TRBD2 matching 7 bases. The V and J ends lost 8 bases and 1 base, in that order; junction bases with no gene match: 2. Germline V CDR1 and CDR2: WNHNN, SYGVQD (reference sequence). The CDR3 is 12 amino acids. CDR3: CASGRGSYEQYF. Here the CDR3 DNA reads TGCGCCAGCGGGAGGGGATCCTACGAGCAGTACTTC.

The chain recombines TRBV10-3 with TRBJ1-1, with D tentatively TRBD1 (6 bases). CDR1 ENHRY and CDR2 SYGVKD come from the germline V gene. CDR3 length equals 15 residues. V was shortened by 4 bases and J by 1 base, with 13 bases between the two germline ends. The CDR3 loop reads CAISAEGHQNTEAFF. The CDR3 DNA reads TGTGCCATCAGTGCCGAGGGACACCAGAACACTGAAGCTTTCTTT.

The gene calls are TRBV2 and TRBJ2-5; TRBD1 aligns across 7 bases. V was pared by 3 bases and J by 5 bases, with 3 bases of the junction left unmatched. The CDR3 is 13 residues long. The germline CDR1 and CDR2 sequences are SNHLY and FYNNEI. The CDR3 DNA is TGTGCCAGCAGTGAGACAGGGCGCGAGACCCAGTACTTC. It encodes CASSETGRETQYF.

V usage is TRBV5-6 and J usage is TRBJ2-7; TRBD1 agrees at 9 bases. CDR3 size: 15 residues. Per germline, CDR1 SGHDT and CDR2 YYEEEE. The J segment lost 9 bases and the V segment lost 0 bases, leaving 10 bases of the junction unmatched. In DNA, the CDR3 is TGTGCCAGCAGCTTGGATCCGGGACAGGGTTTTCGGCAGTACTTC. Translated, it gives CASSLDPGQGFRQYF.

V usage is TRBV19 and J usage is TRBJ1-2; tentative D call: TRBD1 (5 bases). Trimming cost V 5 bases and J 1 base, with 11 bases left between them. The germline gives CDR1 LNHDA, CDR2 SQIVND (reference sequence). This CDR3 spans 14 amino acids. The CDR3: CASSRPGINYGYTF. DNA for the CDR3: TGTGCCAGTAGTCGGCCAGGGATTAACTATGGCTACACCTTC.

CDR3 coding DNA: TGTGCCAGCAGTGTAGCGGGAGGGGCAGATACGCAGTATTTT. This translates into CASSVAGGADTQYF. J is TRBJ2-3 and V is TRBV28; 11 bases line up with TRBD2. Germline assignment: CDR1 MDHEN and CDR2 SYDVKM. The CDR3 is 14 amino acids. The trim removed 5 bases at V and 4 bases at J, leaving 2 bases unmatched.

The gene calls are TRBV24-1 and TRBJ2-3; 14 bases match TRBD2. V trimming: 4 bases; J trimming: 0 bases; junction bases outside the gene matches: 5. The CDR3 loop spans 18 amino acids. In germline, CDR1 is KGHDR, CDR2 SFDVKD. As DNA, the CDR3 is TGTGCCACCAGTGAGGGACTAGCGGGAGCCTTCAGCACAGATACGCAGTATTTT. This gives the protein CATSEGLAGAFSTDTQYF.

The chain couples TRBV12-3 or TRBV12-4 to TRBJ2-7; D gene ambiguous. Between the trimmed V and J ends, which lost 3 bases and 1 base, there was a span of 7 bases. This CDR3 is 13 amino acids long. DNA for the CDR3: TGTGCCAGCAGTTTGGGCGCATCCTACGAGCAGTACTTC. The encoded protein is CASSLGASYEQYF.

The chain has TRBV6-2 or TRBV6-3 and TRBJ1-2; the D is unclear. Germline CDR1 and CDR2: MNHEY and SVGEGT. CDR3 length: 16 amino acids. Trimming removed 0 bases from V and 2 bases from J, with 13 bases in between. The CDR3 sequence: CASSYSTYLLNYGYTF. The CDR3 nucleotides are TGTGCCAGCAGTTACTCGACTTACCTTTTAAACTATGGCTACACCTTC.

This clone turned up a few times. In DNA form, the CDR3 reads TGTGCCAGCAGCTTAGCGACTAGCGGGAGTTGGGGCGAGCAGTTCTTC. This codes for CASSLATSGSWGEQFF. The genes are TRBV7-2 and TRBJ2-1; 12 bases line up with TRBD2. Trimming took 0 bases from V and 10 from J; bases not matched to a gene: 7. This CDR3 is built from 16 residues. Looked up from germline, CDR1 is SGHTA and CDR2 is FQGNSA.

The V gene is TRBV11-3, the J gene TRBJ2-2, with 8 bases that match TRBD1. The CDR3 length is 15 residues. Germline V CDR1 and CDR2: SGHNT, YENEEA. V shed 7 bases and J 4 bases; nucleotides not matched to a gene: 8. CDR3 nucleotides: TGTGCCAGCACCCCAGGGGGCTCCTCCACCGGGGAGCTGTTTTTT. This gives the protein CASTPGGSSTGELFF.

This clone was found a few times. The rearrangement uses TRBV5-6 and TRBJ1-2; weak D call: TRBD1 (5 bases). The CDR3 is 13 residues long. Trimming stripped 4 bases from V and 2 bases from J, with 9 bases between. Germline loops: CDR1 SGHDT, CDR2 YYEEEE. CDR3 loop: CASSVPGNYGYTF. CDR3 nucleotide sequence: TGTGCCAGCAGCGTCCCAGGGAACTATGGCTACACCTTC.

The rearrangement uses TRBV12-5 and TRBJ2-3; D may be TRBD1 (6 bases). Germline CDR1 LGHNT, CDR2 FRNRAP. V was shortened by 4 bases and J by 0 bases, with 17 bases between the two germline ends. The CDR3 has 17 residues. CDR3 loop: CASGSLPDRHSTDTQYF. CDR3 nucleotides: TGTGCTAGTGGTTCTCTCCCAGACAGGCATAGCACAGATACGCAGTATTTT.

This chain links TRBV3-1 (or the pseudogene TRBV3-2) with TRBJ2-5; 9 bases map to TRBD1. V trimming: 3 bases; J trimming: 2 bases; junction bases outside the gene matches: 4. CDR1 and CDR2 from the germline V gene are LGHDT and YNNKEL (reference sequence). This CDR3 spans 15 amino acids. The CDR3 nucleotides read TGTGCCAGCAGCCAGGGACAGGGTTGGCAAGAGACCCAGTACTTC. It translates to CASSQGQGWQETQYF.

This rearrangement joins TRBV7-9 to TRBJ1-6, with D unclear. There are 14 residues in the CDR3. V gave up 3 bases and J gave up 5 bases, with 8 bases separating them. Per the germline V gene, CDR1 is SEHNR and CDR2 is FQNEAQ (reference sequence). The CDR3 region is CASSLGRNNSPLHF. The CDR3, as DNA: TGTGCCAGCAGCTTGGGCAGAAATAATTCACCCCTCCACTTT.

The gene calls are TRBV5-1 and TRBJ2-7; TRBD1 might be the D (5 bases). The germline V gene encodes CDR1 SGHRS and CDR2 YFSETQ. CDR3 length equals 12 residues. V gave up 1 base and J gave up 12 bases, with 14 bases separating them. CDR3 bases: TGCGCCAGCAGCTTGATCCCGACAGAACCGTACTTC. It is translated as CASSLIPTEPYF.

The V and J genes are TRBV7-8 and TRBJ2-7; D may be TRBD1 (6 bases). The V end lost 5 bases, the J end lost 1 base, and 18 bases lay between the germline ends. The CDR3 has 16 residues. Germline CDR1 is SGHVS and CDR2 is FQNEAQ. CDR3 sequence reads: CASSLLPRTDSYEQYF. The CDR3 DNA is TGTGCCAGCAGCCTCCTACCGCGGACAGATTCCTACGAGCAGTACTTC.